This is a list of T cell receptor beta chains from one sample in a study of T cells in narcolepsy. Produced via immunoSEQ multiplex PCR; TCRdb's table is partial and in-frame only. The repertoire has over 30,000 clones, around 85% of them found once; the top ten carry roughly 1.7%. The material sequenced was CD45RA- memory CD4+ T cells from PBMCs. The receptors here all came from a human donor with narcolepsy. The CDR3 runs from the conserved cysteine through the conserved F or W. The D gene is left open where the match is weak. Clone size is not always given. Where it is, it says once, few, many or a class for expanded clones.

v_gene	d_gene	j_gene	abundance	CDR3aa	CDR3nt
TRBV5-6	TRBD1	TRBJ2-1	-	CASSSPGQGLGNEQFF	TGTGCCAGCAGCAGCCCGGGACAGGGCCTCGGCAATGAGCAGTTCTTC
TRBV7-7	TRBD2	TRBJ2-2	once	CASSPGLAGVSGELFF	TGTGCTAGCAGCCCCGGACTAGCGGGGGTATCCGGGGAGCTGTTTTTT
TRBV18	TRBD1	TRBJ1-1	few	CASSLRQGVAEAFF	TGTGCCAGCTCGCTCAGACAGGGAGTGGCTGAAGCTTTCTTT
TRBV7-9	-	TRBJ1-1	-	CASSRWGKKDTEAFF	TGTGCCAGCAGCCGTTGGGGGAAGAAGGACACTGAAGCTTTCTTT
TRBV9	-	TRBJ2-5	once	CASSVGDPDQGTQYF	TGTGCCAGCAGCGTAGGTGATCCAGACCAGGGGACCCAGTACTTC
TRBV4-3	TRBD1	TRBJ1-2	-	CASSQGKGQGGYGYTF	TGCGCCAGCAGCCAAGGGAAAGGACAGGGGGGCTATGGCTACACCTTC
TRBV18	-	TRBJ1-2	-	CASSPGDGYTF	TGTGCCAGCTCACCAGGGGACGGCTACACCTTC
TRBV30	-	TRBJ1-5	-	CAWRNPGNQPQHF	TGTGCCTGGAGAAACCCAGGGAATCAGCCCCAGCATTTT
TRBV9	-	TRBJ1-6	-	CASSRGIGTQAGNSSLHF	TGTGCCAGCAGCAGAGGGATAGGGACCCAGGCGGGTAATTCATCCCTCCACTTT
TRBV5-1	TRBD2	TRBJ2-2	-	CASSQLAVQNTGELFF	TGCGCCAGCAGCCAACTAGCGGTACAGAACACCGGGGAGCTGTTTTTT
TRBV2	-	TRBJ2-7	-	CVSSHSPGDNEQYF	TGTGTCAGCAGCCATAGCCCAGGGGACAACGAGCAGTACTTC
TRBV5-4	TRBD2	TRBJ2-2	few	CASSFRLAGGLTGELFF	TGTGCCAGCAGCTTCCGACTAGCGGGGGGGCTCACCGGGGAGCTGTTTTTT
TRBV7-2	-	TRBJ2-1	-	CASSSNVGFYNEQFF	TGTGCCAGCAGCTCCAACGTGGGCTTTTACAATGAGCAGTTCTTC
TRBV7-8	-	TRBJ1-4	-	CASSSRGDANEKLFF	TGTGCCAGCAGCTCACGGGGGGATGCTAATGAAAAACTGTTTTTT
TRBV28	-	TRBJ2-7	-	CASSLGDYEQYF	TGTGCCAGCAGTTTAGGGGACTACGAGCAGTACTTC
TRBV6-5	-	TRBJ1-2	-	CVSSTGLGNYGYTF	TGTGTCAGCTCAACAGGGTTGGGTAACTATGGCTACACCTTC
TRBV6-1	TRBD1	TRBJ1-2	-	CASSETDRGLGYTF	TGTGCCAGCAGTGAGACGGACAGGGGTTTGGGCTACACCTTC
TRBV5-1	-	TRBJ2-7	-	CASSSRQGLSYEQYF	TGCGCCAGCAGCTCAAGACAGGGACTATCCTACGAGCAGTACTTC
TRBV18	-	TRBJ1-6	-	CASSVDPGGSYNSPLHF	TGTGCCAGCTCAGTTGACCCTGGAGGATCCTATAATTCACCCCTCCACTTT
TRBV18	TRBD2	TRBJ2-3	once	CASSPRLAGGRDTQYF	TGTGCCAGCTCACCCCGACTAGCGGGGGGCAGGGATACGCAGTATTTT
TRBV10-1	-	TRBJ2-7	-	CASSESKRGEQYF	TGCGCCAGCAGTGAGTCGAAGCGAGGCGAGCAGTACTTC
TRBV7-2	-	TRBJ1-2	-	CASSPPHRAGYGYTF	TGTGCCAGCAGCCCCCCTCACAGGGCTGGGTATGGCTACACCTTC
TRBV2	TRBD2	TRBJ2-1	-	CASSGSSGGNNEQFF	TGTGCCAGCAGTGGCTCTAGCGGGGGTAACAATGAGCAGTTCTTC
TRBV5-1	-	TRBJ2-2	-	CASSFSAGTGELFF	TGCGCCAGCAGCTTTTCCGCGGGCACCGGGGAGCTGTTTTTT
TRBV6-1	-	TRBJ1-5	-	CASRTGYNQPQHF	TGTGCCAGCCGTACAGGGTACAATCAGCCCCAGCATTTT
TRBV5-1	-	TRBJ2-3	-	CASSRTDTQYF	TGCGCCAGCAGTCGCACAGATACGCAGTATTTT
TRBV7-2	TRBD2	TRBJ2-7	once	CASSLDLAAKAYEQYF	TGTGCCAGCAGCCTAGACCTAGCGGCGAAAGCCTACGAGCAGTACTTC
TRBV19	TRBD1	TRBJ1-5	-	CASSIDTRRGRVDQPQHF	TGTGCCAGTAGTATAGACACTCGCAGGGGGCGAGTCGATCAGCCCCAGCATTTT
TRBV13	-	TRBJ1-2	-	CASSLGEGGYGYTF	TGTGCCAGCAGCTTAGGGGAGGGAGGCTATGGCTACACCTTC
TRBV30	TRBD1	TRBJ2-7	-	CAWSLTSLDRASYEQYF	TGTGCCTGGAGTTTAACCTCCTTGGACAGGGCTTCCTACGAGCAGTACTTC
TRBV19	-	TRBJ2-7	-	CASSIELGGGYEQYF	TGTGCCAGTAGTATAGAGCTAGGAGGTGGGTACGAGCAGTACTTT
TRBV9	TRBD1	TRBJ2-7	-	CASSVETGPYEQYF	TGTGCCAGCAGCGTGGAGACAGGGCCCTACGAGCAGTACTTC
TRBV29-1	TRBD2	TRBJ2-5	-	CSVERVAGSQETQYF	TGCAGCGTTGAGCGGGTAGCGGGGAGCCAAGAGACCCAGTACTTC
TRBV15	-	TRBJ1-1	-	CATSRGVVNTEAFF	TGTGCCACCAGCAGAGGGGTGGTGAACACTGAAGCTTTCTTT
TRBV7-9	TRBD1	TRBJ1-6	-	CASSLGTGQGNSPLHF	TGTGCCAGCAGCTTAGGGACGGGACAGGGTAATTCACCCCTCCACTTT
TRBV5-4	TRBD1	TRBJ2-7	-	CASSRGQGSSYEQYF	TGTGCCAGCAGCCGTGGACAGGGCAGCTCCTACGAGCAGTACTTC
TRBV2	-	TRBJ2-7	-	CASSEALGGYEQYF	TGTGCCAGCAGTGAAGCGCTTGGGGGCTACGAGCAGTACTTC
TRBV7-2	-	TRBJ2-3	-	CASSLGIETGTFTDTQYF	TGTGCCAGCAGCCTCGGAATAGAAACCGGGACCTTCACAGATACGCAGTATTTT
TRBV7-9	-	TRBJ1-1	-	CASSLAEGTEAFF	TGTGCCAGCAGCTTAGCGGAGGGCACTGAAGCTTTCTTT
TRBV19	TRBD2	TRBJ2-7	-	CASSFTAGTSGYEQYF	TGTGCCAGTAGTTTTACCGCCGGGACTAGCGGCTACGAGCAGTACTTC
TRBV5-1	TRBD2	TRBJ2-1	few	CASSSGVAGGYEQFF	TGCGCCAGCAGCTCAGGGGTAGCGGGGGGATATGAGCAGTTCTTC
TRBV7-9	TRBD1	TRBJ1-4	-	CASSPTGGEKLFF	TGTGCCAGCAGCCCTACAGGGGGTGAAAAACTGTTTTTT
TRBV6-6	-	TRBJ2-7	-	CASNMVRVGDEQYF	TGTGCCAGCAATATGGTCAGGGTCGGGGACGAGCAGTACTTC
TRBV10-3	TRBD2	TRBJ2-2	-	CAIRSWTSGGLSTGELFF	TGTGCCATCAGGTCCTGGACTAGCGGGGGGCTCAGTACCGGGGAGCTGTTTTTT